This TCR beta chain was obtained from a study of cytomegalovirus exposure and HLA in healthy donors. Study conclusions and caveats: Cytomegalovirus association was assigned to approximately 160 TCR beta chains.

Only one count was recorded for this clone. The antigen is undetermined. There were likely unrecorded immune exposures, though donors were nominally healthy when sampled. In the PCR, 60 Vbeta and 13 Jbeta primers were used. TCRdb keeps only in-frame clones here, not all; method: immunoSEQ multiplex PCR. The sample carries roughly 150,000 clones, roughly 70% recorded once. CDR1 is SGHTA and CDR2 is FQGNSA in the germline V gene. There are 15 residues in the CDR3. The V gene end was trimmed by 1 base and the J gene end by 1 base; junction bases not matched to a gene: 2. Sequencing input: PBMCs. This sequence was found in a woman between 18 and 29 years old in good health and CMV-seropositive. The rearrangement uses TRBV7-2 and TRBJ2-5; 8 bases line up with TRBD1. The CDR3: CASSLGGTGQETQYF. For the CDR3, the DNA is TGTGCCAGCAGCTTAGGCGGGACAGGCCAAGAGACCCAGTACTTC. Full variable domain (rest looked up from reference TRBV7-2 and TRBJ2-5): GAGVSQSPSNKVTEKGKDVELRCDPISGHTALYWYRQSLGQGLEFLIYFQGNSAPDKSGLPSDRFSAERTGGSVSTLTIQRTQQEDSAVYLCASSLGGTGQETQYFGPGTRLLVL.